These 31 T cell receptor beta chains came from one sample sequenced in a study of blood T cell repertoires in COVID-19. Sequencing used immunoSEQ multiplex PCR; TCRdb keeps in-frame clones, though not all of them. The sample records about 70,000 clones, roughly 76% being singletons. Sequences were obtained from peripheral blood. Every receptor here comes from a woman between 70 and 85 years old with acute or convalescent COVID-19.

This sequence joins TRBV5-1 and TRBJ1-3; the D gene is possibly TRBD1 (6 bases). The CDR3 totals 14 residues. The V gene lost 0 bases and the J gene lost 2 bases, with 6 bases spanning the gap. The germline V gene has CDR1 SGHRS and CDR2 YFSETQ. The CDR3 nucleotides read TGCGCCAGCAGCTTGGACAGGGCTGGAAACACCATATATTTT. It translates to CASSLDRAGNTIYF.

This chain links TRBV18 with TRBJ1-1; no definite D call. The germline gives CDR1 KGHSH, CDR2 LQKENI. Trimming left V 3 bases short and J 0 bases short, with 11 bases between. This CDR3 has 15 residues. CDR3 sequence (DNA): TGTGCCAGCTCACCGCGACTAGGGATGAACACTGAAGCTTTCTTT. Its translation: CASSPRLGMNTEAFF. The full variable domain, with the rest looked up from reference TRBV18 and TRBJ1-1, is NAGVMQNPRHLVRRRGQEARLRCSPMKGHSHVYWYRQLPEEGLKFMVYLQKENIIDESGMPKERFSAEFPKEGPSILRIQQVVRGDSAAYFCASSPRLGMNTEAFFGQGTRLTVV.

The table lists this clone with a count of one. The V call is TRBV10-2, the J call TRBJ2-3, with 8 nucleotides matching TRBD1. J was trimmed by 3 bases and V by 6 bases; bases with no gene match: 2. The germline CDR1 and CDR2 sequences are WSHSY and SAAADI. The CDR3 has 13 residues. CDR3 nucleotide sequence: TGCGCCAGCAGGCAGGGGGCGACAGATACGCAGTATTTT. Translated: CASRQGATDTQYF.

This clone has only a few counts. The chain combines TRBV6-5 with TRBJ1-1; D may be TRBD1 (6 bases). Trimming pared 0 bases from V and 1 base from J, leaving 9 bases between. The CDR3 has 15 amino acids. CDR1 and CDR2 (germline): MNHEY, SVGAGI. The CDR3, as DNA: TGTGCCAGCAGTTACTCCGGGACAAAGAACACTGAAGCTTTCTTT. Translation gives CASSYSGTKNTEAFF.

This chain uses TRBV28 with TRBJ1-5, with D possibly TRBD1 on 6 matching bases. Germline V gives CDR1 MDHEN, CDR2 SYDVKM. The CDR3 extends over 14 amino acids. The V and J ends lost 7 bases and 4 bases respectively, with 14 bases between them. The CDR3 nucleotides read TGTGCCAGCATTCCAACAGGGCATAATCAGCCCCAGCATTTT. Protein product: CASIPTGHNQPQHF.

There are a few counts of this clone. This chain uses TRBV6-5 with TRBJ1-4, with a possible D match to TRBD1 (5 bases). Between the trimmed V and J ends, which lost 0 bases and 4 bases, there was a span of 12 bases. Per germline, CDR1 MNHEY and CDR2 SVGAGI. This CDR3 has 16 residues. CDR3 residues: CASSYSTRQNNEKLFF. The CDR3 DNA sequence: TGTGCCAGCAGTTACTCGACACGACAGAATAATGAAAAACTGTTTTTT.

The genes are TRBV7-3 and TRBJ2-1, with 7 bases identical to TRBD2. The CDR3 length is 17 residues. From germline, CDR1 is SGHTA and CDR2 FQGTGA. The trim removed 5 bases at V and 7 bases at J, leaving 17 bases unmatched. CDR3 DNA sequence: TGTGCCAGCAGCCCCCAGGTGGGGGGGACGGGGAGGAATGAGCAGTTCTTC. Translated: CASSPQVGGTGRNEQFF.

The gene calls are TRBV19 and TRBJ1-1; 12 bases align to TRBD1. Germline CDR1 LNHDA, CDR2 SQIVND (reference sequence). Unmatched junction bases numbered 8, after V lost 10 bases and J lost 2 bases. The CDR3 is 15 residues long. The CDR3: CAIFRDRGRNTEAFF. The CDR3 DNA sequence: TGTGCCATTTTCCGGGACAGGGGGCGAAACACTGAAGCTTTCTTT.

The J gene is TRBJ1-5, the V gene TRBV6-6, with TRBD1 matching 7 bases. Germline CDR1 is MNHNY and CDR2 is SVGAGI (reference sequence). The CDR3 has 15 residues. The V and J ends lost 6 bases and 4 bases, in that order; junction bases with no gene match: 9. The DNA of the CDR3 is TGTGCCAGCAGCCACGCCGACAGGGTTAATCAGCCCCAGCATTTT. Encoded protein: CASSHADRVNQPQHF.

The CDR3 DNA reads TGTGCCAGCAGCTTCGGGGGACAGGGGGCAATCGGGGAGCTGTTTTTT. Residues: CASSFGGQGAIGELFF. The chain combines TRBV5-4 with TRBJ2-2, with 12 bases identical to TRBD1. The CDR3 sequence is 16 residues long. Trimming took 2 bases from V and 7 from J; bases not matched to a gene: 6. CDR1 and CDR2 (germline): SGHNT, YYREEE (reference sequence). The whole variable domain, filled in from reference TRBV5-4 and TRBJ2-2, reads ETGVTQSPTHLIKTRGQQVTLRCSSQSGHNTVSWYQQALGQGPQFIFQYYREEENGRGNFPPRFSGLQFPNYSSELNVNALELDDSALYLCASSFGGQGAIGELFFGEGSRLTVL.

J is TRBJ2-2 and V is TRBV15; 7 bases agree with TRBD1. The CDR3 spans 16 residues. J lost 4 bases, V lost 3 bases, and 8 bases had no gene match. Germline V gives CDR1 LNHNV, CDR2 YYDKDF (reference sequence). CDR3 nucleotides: TGTGCCACCAGCAGTAGTAGGGGGCTCGGCACCGGGGAGCTGTTTTTT. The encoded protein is CATSSSRGLGTGELFF.

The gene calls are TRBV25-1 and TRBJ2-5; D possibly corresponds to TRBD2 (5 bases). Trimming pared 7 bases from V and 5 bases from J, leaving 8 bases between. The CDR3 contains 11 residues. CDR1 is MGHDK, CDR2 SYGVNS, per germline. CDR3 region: CASKSGETQYF. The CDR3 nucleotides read TGTGCCAGCAAGTCGGGGGAGACCCAGTACTTC. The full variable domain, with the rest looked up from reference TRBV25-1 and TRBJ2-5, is EADIYQTPRYLVIGTGKKITLECSQTMGHDKMYWYQQDPGMELHLIHYSYGVNSTEKGDLSSESTVSRIRTEHFPLTLESARPSHTSQYLCASKSGETQYFGPGTRLLVL.

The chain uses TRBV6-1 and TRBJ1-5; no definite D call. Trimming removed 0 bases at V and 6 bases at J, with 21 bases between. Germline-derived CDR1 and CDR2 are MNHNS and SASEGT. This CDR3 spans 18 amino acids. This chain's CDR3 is CASSEAQHGRGYLQPQHF. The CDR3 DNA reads TGTGCCAGCAGTGAAGCTCAGCACGGCCGGGGATATCTTCAGCCCCAGCATTTT.

The CDR3: CASKGVGNQPQHF. DNA for the CDR3: TGTGCCAGCAAGGGGGTGGGCAATCAGCCCCAGCATTTT. The chain recombines TRBV27 with TRBJ1-5, with D maybe TRBD1 (6 bases). V lost 7 bases and J 2 bases, leaving 9 bases between the germline ends. This CDR3 has 13 amino acids. CDR1 is MNHEY and CDR2 is SMNVEV in the germline V gene (reference sequence).

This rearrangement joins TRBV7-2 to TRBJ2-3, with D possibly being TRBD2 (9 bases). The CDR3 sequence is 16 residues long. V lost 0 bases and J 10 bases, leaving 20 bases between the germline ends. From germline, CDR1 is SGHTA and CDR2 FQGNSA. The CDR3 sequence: CASSLASSAGGQAQYF. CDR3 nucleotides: TGTGCCAGCAGCTTAGCTAGCTCAGCGGGGGGACAGGCGCAGTATTTT.

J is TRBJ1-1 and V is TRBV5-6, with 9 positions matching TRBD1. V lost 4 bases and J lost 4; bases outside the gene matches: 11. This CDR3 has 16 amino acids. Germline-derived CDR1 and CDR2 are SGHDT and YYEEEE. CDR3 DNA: TGTGCCAGCAGCCCCGTCCGCGACAGGGGGGGCACTGAAGCTTTCTTT. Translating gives CASSPVRDRGGTEAFF.

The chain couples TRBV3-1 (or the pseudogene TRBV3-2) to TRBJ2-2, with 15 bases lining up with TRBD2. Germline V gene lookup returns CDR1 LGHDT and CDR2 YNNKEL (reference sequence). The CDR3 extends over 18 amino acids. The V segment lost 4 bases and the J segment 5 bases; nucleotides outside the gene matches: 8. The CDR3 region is CASSPRTSGRALTGELFF. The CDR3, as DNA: TGTGCCAGCAGCCCCAGGACTAGCGGGAGGGCCTTAACCGGGGAGCTGTTTTTT.

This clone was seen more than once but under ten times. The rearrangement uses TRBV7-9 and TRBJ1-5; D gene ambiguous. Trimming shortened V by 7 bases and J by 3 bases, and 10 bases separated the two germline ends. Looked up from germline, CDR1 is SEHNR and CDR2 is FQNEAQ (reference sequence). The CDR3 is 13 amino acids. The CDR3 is CASILQPNQPQHF. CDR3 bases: TGTGCCAGCATATTACAGCCCAATCAGCCCCAGCATTTT.

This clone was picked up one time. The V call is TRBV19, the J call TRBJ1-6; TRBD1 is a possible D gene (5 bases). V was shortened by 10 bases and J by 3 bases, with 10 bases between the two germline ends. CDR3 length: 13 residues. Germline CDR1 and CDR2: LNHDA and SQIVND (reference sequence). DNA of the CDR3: TGTGCCACTAGGGGAGGCTATAATTCACCCCTCCACTTT. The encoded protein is CATRGGYNSPLHF.

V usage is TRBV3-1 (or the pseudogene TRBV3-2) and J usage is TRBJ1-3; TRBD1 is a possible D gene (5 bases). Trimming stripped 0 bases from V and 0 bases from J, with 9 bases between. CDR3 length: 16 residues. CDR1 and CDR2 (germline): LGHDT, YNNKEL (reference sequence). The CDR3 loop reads CASSQERGASGNTIYF. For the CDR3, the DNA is TGTGCCAGCAGCCAAGAGCGTGGGGCCTCTGGAAACACCATATATTTT.

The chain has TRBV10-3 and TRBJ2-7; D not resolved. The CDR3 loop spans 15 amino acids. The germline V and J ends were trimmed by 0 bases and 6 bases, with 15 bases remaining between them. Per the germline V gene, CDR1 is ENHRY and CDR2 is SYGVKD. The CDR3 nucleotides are TGTGCCATCAGTGAGTCGAATGGCCCCTTTGCCGAGCAGTACTTC. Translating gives CAISESNGPFAEQYF.

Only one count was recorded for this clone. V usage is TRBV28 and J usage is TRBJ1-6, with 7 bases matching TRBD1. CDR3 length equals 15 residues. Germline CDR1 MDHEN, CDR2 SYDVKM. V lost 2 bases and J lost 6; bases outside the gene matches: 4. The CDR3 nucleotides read TGTGCCAGCAGTTTAGTAGGACAGGTTAATTCACCCCTCCACTTT. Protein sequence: CASSLVGQVNSPLHF.

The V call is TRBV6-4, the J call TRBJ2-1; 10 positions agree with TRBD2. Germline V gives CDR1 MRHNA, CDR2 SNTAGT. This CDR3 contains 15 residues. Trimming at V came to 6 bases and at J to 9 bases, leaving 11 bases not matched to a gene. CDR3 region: CASSEVLAGVLEQFF. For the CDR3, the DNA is TGTGCCAGCAGCGAAGTGCTAGCGGGAGTTCTTGAGCAGTTCTTC.

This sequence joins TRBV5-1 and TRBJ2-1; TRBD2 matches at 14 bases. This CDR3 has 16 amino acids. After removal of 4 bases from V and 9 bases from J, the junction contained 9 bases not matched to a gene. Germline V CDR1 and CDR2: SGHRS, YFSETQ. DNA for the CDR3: TGCGCCAGCAGCACGGGACTAGCGGGAGTGGGCAGTGAGCAGTTCTTC. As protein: CASSTGLAGVGSEQFF.

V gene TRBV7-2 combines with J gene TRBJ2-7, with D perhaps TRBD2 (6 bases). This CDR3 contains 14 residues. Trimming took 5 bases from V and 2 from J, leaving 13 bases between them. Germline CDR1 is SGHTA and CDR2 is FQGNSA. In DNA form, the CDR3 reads TGTGCCAGCAGCGCCTGGGGGGTAACCTACGAGCAGTACTTC. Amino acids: CASSAWGVTYEQYF.

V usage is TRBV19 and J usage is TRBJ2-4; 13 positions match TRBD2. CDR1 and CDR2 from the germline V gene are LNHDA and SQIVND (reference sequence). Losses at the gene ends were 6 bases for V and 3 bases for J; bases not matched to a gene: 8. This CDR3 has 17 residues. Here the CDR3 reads CASSPGLAGVSKNIQYF. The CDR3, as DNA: TGTGCCAGTAGCCCTGGACTAGCGGGAGTAAGCAAAAACATTCAGTACTTC.

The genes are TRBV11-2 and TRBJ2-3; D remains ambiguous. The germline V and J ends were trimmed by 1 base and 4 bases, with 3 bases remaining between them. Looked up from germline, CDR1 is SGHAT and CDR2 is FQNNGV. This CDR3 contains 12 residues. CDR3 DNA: TGTGCCAGCAGCTTAGCGGCAGATACGCAGTATTTT. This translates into CASSLAADTQYF.

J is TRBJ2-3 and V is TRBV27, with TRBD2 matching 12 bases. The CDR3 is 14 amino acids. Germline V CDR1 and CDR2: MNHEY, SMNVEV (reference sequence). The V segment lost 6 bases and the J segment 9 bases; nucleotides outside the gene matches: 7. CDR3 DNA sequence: TGTGCCAGCAGCCCTATTACTAGCGGGAGGACGCAGTATTTT. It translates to CASSPITSGRTQYF.

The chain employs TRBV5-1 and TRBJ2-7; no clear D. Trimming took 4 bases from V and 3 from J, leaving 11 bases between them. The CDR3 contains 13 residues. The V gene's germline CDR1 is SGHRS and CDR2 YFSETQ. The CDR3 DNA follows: TGCGCCAGCAGCCCCAACTATTTCTACGAGCAGTACTTC. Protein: CASSPNYFYEQYF. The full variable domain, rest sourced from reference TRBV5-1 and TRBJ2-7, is KAGVTQTPRYLIKTRGQQVTLSCSPISGHRSVSWYQQTPGQGLQFLFEYFSETQRNKGNFPGRFSGRQFSNSRSEMNVSTLELGDSALYLCASSPNYFYEQYFGPGTRLTVT.

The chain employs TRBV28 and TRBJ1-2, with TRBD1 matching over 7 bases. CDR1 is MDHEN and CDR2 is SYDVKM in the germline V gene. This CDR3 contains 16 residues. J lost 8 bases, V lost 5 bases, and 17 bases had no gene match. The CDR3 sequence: CASSEGTRGKTSGYTF. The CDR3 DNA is TGTGCCAGCAGTGAGGGGACCAGGGGGAAGACGTCCGGCTACACCTTC.

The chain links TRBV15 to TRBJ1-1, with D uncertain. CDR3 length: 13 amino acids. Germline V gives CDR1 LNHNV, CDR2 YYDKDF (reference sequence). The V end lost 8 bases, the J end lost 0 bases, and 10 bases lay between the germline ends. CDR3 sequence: CATGIAMNTEAFF. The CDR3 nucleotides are TGTGCCACCGGTATAGCTATGAACACTGAAGCTTTCTTT.